The 17 T cell receptor beta chains given below trace back to one sample, sequenced in a study of blood T cells in healthy people across ages (dated by TCRdb to between 2014 and 2016). Library preparation employed 5' RACE. The instrument was an Illumina HiSeq 2500. A second PCR of about 7 to 12 cycles was performed with a sample-barcoded 5' primer and a J-beta primer mix. TCRdb redid the processing of the public reads, applying fastp at Q25 and MiXCR, and retained in-frame beta chains. Each entry is one CDR3 protein sequence, shown with its most common DNA and genes. This sample comprises hundreds of thousands of distinct CDR3 sequences, 25% of them detected only once. The biggest ten clones account for 9.4% of the sample. The same sample was also used in a study of T cells of mothers and their children.

The specimen was blood. The receptors were sampled from a boy younger than 18 in good health.

This clonotype has at least ten counts. This rearrangement joins TRBV7-2 to TRBJ2-4; no reliable D call. Deletions cut 1 base from V and 4 bases from J, with 11 bases between. This CDR3 region has 15 residues. Germline loops: CDR1 SGHTA, CDR2 FQGNSA. This CDR3 is CASSLEAGMKNIQYF. The CDR3, as DNA: TGTGCCAGCAGCTTAGAAGCTGGGATGAAAAACATTCAGTACTTC.

This clonotype was seen a few times. J is TRBJ2-2 and V is TRBV5-1; D may be TRBD2 (5 bases). CDR1 is SGHRS and CDR2 is YFSETQ in the germline V gene. The length of the CDR3 is 14 residues. V was clipped by 4 bases and J by 6 bases, with 13 bases between them. DNA of the CDR3: TGCGCCAGCAGCCTTTACGGACTGGCCGGGGAGCTGTTTTTT. Its protein is CASSLYGLAGELFF.

This clonotype was picked up many times. The gene calls are TRBV6-6 and TRBJ2-1, with 8 positions matching TRBD2. This CDR3 contains 15 residues. The germline CDR1 and CDR2 sequences are MNHNY and SVGAGI (reference sequence). Trimming took 6 bases from V and 4 from J; bases not matched to a gene: 8. Here the CDR3 reads CASSEQGGGYNEQFF. The CDR3, as DNA: TGTGCCAGCAGCGAACAGGGCGGGGGGTACAATGAGCAGTTCTTC.

This clonotype showed up just a few times. In DNA, the CDR3 is TGTGCCAGCAGCGTAGGGCCCAATGAGCAGTTCTTC. Its protein is CASSVGPNEQFF. The rearrangement uses TRBV9 and TRBJ2-1, with D uncertain. Trimming stripped 0 bases from V and 6 bases from J, with 4 bases between. There are 12 residues in the CDR3. Germline CDR1 reads SGDLS; CDR2 reads YYNGEE.

At least ten counts were recorded for this clonotype. The V gene is TRBV12-3 or TRBV12-4, the J gene TRBJ2-6; the D is unclear. The CDR3 has 13 amino acids. V lost 5 bases to trimming and J lost 2 bases, with 4 bases between them. The CDR3 DNA follows: TGTGCCAGCAGTCGGACTGGGGCCAACGTCCTGACTTTC. This encodes CASSRTGANVLTF.

The V call is TRBV6-2 or TRBV6-3, the J call TRBJ2-2; 14 bases align to TRBD2. Germline V lookup: CDR1 MNHEY, CDR2 SVGEGT. The V gene end was trimmed by 11 bases and the J gene end by 5 bases; junction bases not matched to a gene: 13. This CDR3 has 17 residues. The CDR3 protein is CAGRTSGGPEWTGELFF. In DNA, the CDR3 is TGTGCCGGAAGGACTAGCGGGGGGCCGGAGTGGACCGGGGAGCTGTTTTTT.

V is TRBV28 and J is TRBJ2-1; D might be TRBD2 (5 bases). Trimming cost V 5 bases and J 3 bases, with 14 bases left between them. The CDR3 loop spans 15 amino acids. Germline-derived CDR1 and CDR2 are MDHEN and SYDVKM. The CDR3 nucleotides are TGTGCCAGCAGTCCCGGAGGCCCTCTCTACAATGAGCAGTTCTTC. Translated: CASSPGGPLYNEQFF.

DNA for the CDR3: TGCGCCAGCAGCCAAGTCGAGGGGACCTCGAAGTTCCAGTTCTTC. As protein: CASSQVEGTSKFQFF. This chain links TRBV4-1 with TRBJ2-1; tentatively, D is TRBD1 or TRBD2 (5 bases each). Trimming took off 1 base at V and 13 bases at J, with 20 bases between the two ends. This CDR3 is built from 15 residues. Germline V gene lookup returns CDR1 MGHRA and CDR2 YSYEKL.

This clonotype was seen repeatedly, ten times or more. The chain has TRBV6-6 and TRBJ1-4; D unresolved. Germline V gene data show CDR1 as MNHNY and CDR2 as SVGAGI (reference sequence). The CDR3 has 10 residues. Trimming shortened V by 9 bases and J by 5 bases, and 4 bases separated the two germline ends. The DNA of the CDR3 is TGTGCCAGTTTAAATGAAAAACTGTTTTTT. It specifies CASLNEKLFF.

The sample holds a few counts of this clonotype. The V and J genes are TRBV4-3 and TRBJ2-3; 10 nucleotides line up with TRBD2. Trimming took 0 bases from V and 5 from J; bases not matched to a gene: 11. There are 18 residues in the CDR3. Per the germline V gene, CDR1 is LGHNA and CDR2 is YSLEER. The CDR3 nucleotides are TGCGCCAGCAGCCAAGATAGGAGCGGGGGGGGTACGGTAGATACGCAGTATTTT. Residues: CASSQDRSGGGTVDTQYF.

This clonotype has just one count. The rearrangement links TRBV7-9 to TRBJ2-7, with 14 bases aligning to TRBD2. J was trimmed by 5 bases and V by 5 bases; bases with no gene match: 8. The V gene's germline CDR1 is SEHNR and CDR2 FQNEAQ (reference sequence). This CDR3 is 16 amino acids long. The CDR3 spells CASSMYGTSGRNEQYF. The CDR3 nucleotides are TGTGCCAGCAGCATGTACGGGACTAGCGGGAGAAACGAGCAGTACTTC.

The chain uses TRBV29-1 and TRBJ2-1, with TRBD2 matching 9 bases. The V gene end was trimmed by 6 bases and the J gene end by 0 bases; junction bases not matched to a gene: 6. The germline V gene has CDR1 SQVTM and CDR2 ANQGSEA. The CDR3 extends over 15 amino acids. CDR3 sequence: CSVQLAGSSYNEQFF. As DNA, the CDR3 is TGCAGCGTCCAGCTAGCGGGGAGCTCCTACAATGAGCAGTTCTTC.

V usage is TRBV15 and J usage is TRBJ2-1, with D unresolved. Germline values: CDR1 LNHNV, CDR2 YYDKDF (reference sequence). The CDR3 has 13 amino acids. Trimming shortened V by 8 bases and J by 10 bases, and 18 bases separated the two germline ends. The CDR3 region is CATGNSLLEEQFF. CDR3 nucleotide sequence: TGTGCCACCGGAAATTCTCTCCTTGAAGAGCAGTTCTTC.

The rearrangement links TRBV7-3 to TRBJ2-5; 8 bases align to TRBD1. The DNA end lines up better with TRBJ2-1; the J call may be wrong. CDR1 and CDR2 from the germline V gene are SGHTA and FQGTGA. The CDR3 contains 17 residues. CDR3 protein: CASSQTFDRGPYNEQFF. The DNA of the CDR3 is TGTGCCAGCAGCCAAACGTTCGACAGGGGTCCTTACAATGAGCAGTTCTTC.

The CDR3, as DNA: TGTGCCAGCAGTGACCCCGGGACAGGGGATAATGAAAAACTGTTTTTT. Translation gives CASSDPGTGDNEKLFF. This chain connects TRBV25-1 to TRBJ1-4; TRBD1 matches at 10 bases. V lost 3 bases, J lost 4 bases, and 5 bases stayed unmatched. Per germline, CDR1 MGHDK and CDR2 SYGVNS. The CDR3 contains 16 residues.

The chain links TRBV29-1 to TRBJ2-2; 8 nucleotides match TRBD1. The CDR3 totals 13 residues. The V gene end was trimmed by 7 bases and the J gene end by 2 bases; junction bases not matched to a gene: 3. Germline V CDR1 and CDR2: SQVTM, ANQGSEA. Written as DNA, the CDR3 is TGCAGCGGGGGACAGGTTAACACCGGGGAGCTGTTTTTT. Its protein product is CSGGQVNTGELFF.

This clonotype was counted a few times. The chain recombines TRBV6-2 or TRBV6-3 with TRBJ1-1, with 7 nucleotides matching TRBD1. In germline, CDR1 is MNHEY, CDR2 SVGEGT. V lost 4 bases, J lost 3 bases, and 5 bases stayed unmatched. This CDR3 spans 14 amino acids. As DNA, the CDR3 is TGTGCCAGCAGTTTTGAGGGGGCGGACACTGAAGCTTTCTTT. This sequence encodes CASSFEGADTEAFF.